This T cell receptor beta chain came from a study of blood T cell repertoires in COVID-19. Study-wide context: The cDNA or gDNA used as material had been derived from T cells, B-cell-depleted T cells, or PBMCs.

Here immunoSEQ multiplex PCR was the method, and the copy in TCRdb shows in-frame clones only, minus some. The sample contains about 400,000 clones, roughly 89% of which appear only once. V lost 0 bases, J lost 3 bases, and 6 bases lay in between. From germline, CDR1 is SGDLS and CDR2 YYNGEE. The CDR3 spans 13 residues. What was sequenced was PBMCs or T cells enriched from blood (not recorded which). The chain employs TRBV9 and TRBJ1-1, with D possibly matching TRBD1 (5 bases). This clonotype was sampled from a woman younger than 45 who had recovered from COVID-19. The CDR3 DNA reads as TGTGCCAGCAGCGTAGACAGGCACACTGAAGCTTTCTTT. Its protein is CASSVDRHTEAFF. Using reference TRBV9 and TRBJ1-1 for the parts outside the CDR3, the full variable domain is DSGVTQTPKHLITATGQRVTLRCSPRSGDLSVYWYQQSLDQGLQFLIQYYNGEERAKGNILERFSAQQFPDLHSELNLSSLELGDSALYFCASSVDRHTEAFFGQGTRLTVV.